This TCR beta chain comes out of a study of cytomegalovirus exposure and HLA in healthy donors. Overall study findings and caveats: The authors enumerated over 150 TCR beta chains as linked to cytomegalovirus. Across donors, sequencing depth was assumed by presence/absence analyses to be roughly uniform. It was shown in a later analysis that HLA-associated TCR beta chains were more clonally expanded than other, equally common chains. For most TCR beta V segments, an earlier analysis put the productive rate at about 87% or about 30% of the time.

For this clone: What it recognizes is unknown.

CDR3 length: 14 residues. Germline V gene lookup returns CDR1 MNHEY and CDR2 SVGAGI. The germline V and J ends were trimmed by 0 bases and 4 bases, with 9 bases remaining between them. The PCR used 60 Vbeta and 13 Jbeta primers. The method was immunoSEQ multiplex PCR; TCRdb's version includes in-frame clones alone and lacks a portion of them. Seen here are about 100,000 clones, around 80% observed once, and the top ten hold under 8.5%. The material sequenced was PBMCs. The rearrangement joins TRBV6-5 to TRBJ1-2; no reliable D call. The clonotype originates from a man aged 25 to 40 in good health and CMV-seronegative. The chain's CDR3 is CASSYSGGIYGYTF. In DNA form, the CDR3 reads TGTGCCAGCAGTTACTCAGGCGGAATCTATGGCTACACCTTC.